The 2 T cell receptor beta chains below were found in one sample sequenced in a study of cytomegalovirus exposure and HLA in healthy donors. Researchers ran the PCR with 60 Vbeta and 13 Jbeta primers. Data came from immunoSEQ multiplex PCR; TCRdb stores just in-frame clones and leaves some out. The data contain just over 150,000 clones, under 85% of them seen just once; the ten biggest clones take up approximately 1.4%. The sequenced material came from PBMCs. These receptors were collected from a woman between 25 and 40 years old in good health and CMV-seronegative.

V gene TRBV30 combines with J gene TRBJ2-1; D is perhaps TRBD2 (7 bases). The ends were cut back, 7 bases at V and 9 bases at J, with 19 bases in the middle. The CDR3 is 13 amino acids. Germline V gene data show CDR1 as GTSNPN and CDR2 as SVGIG (reference sequence). CDR3 nucleotides: TGTGCCTCCTGGGAGGGGGTGCGGGGTGAGCAGTTCTTC. It encodes CASWEGVRGEQFF.

This sequence joins TRBV19 and TRBJ1-5; D is possibly TRBD1 (5 bases). Trimming shortened V by 3 bases and J by 6 bases, and 9 bases separated the two germline ends. This CDR3 is 13 amino acids long. CDR1 and CDR2 from the germline V gene are LNHDA and SQIVND (reference sequence). CDR3 in amino acids: CASSIGGSQPQHF. For the CDR3, the DNA is TGTGCCAGTAGTATTGGGGGGAGTCAGCCCCAGCATTTT.